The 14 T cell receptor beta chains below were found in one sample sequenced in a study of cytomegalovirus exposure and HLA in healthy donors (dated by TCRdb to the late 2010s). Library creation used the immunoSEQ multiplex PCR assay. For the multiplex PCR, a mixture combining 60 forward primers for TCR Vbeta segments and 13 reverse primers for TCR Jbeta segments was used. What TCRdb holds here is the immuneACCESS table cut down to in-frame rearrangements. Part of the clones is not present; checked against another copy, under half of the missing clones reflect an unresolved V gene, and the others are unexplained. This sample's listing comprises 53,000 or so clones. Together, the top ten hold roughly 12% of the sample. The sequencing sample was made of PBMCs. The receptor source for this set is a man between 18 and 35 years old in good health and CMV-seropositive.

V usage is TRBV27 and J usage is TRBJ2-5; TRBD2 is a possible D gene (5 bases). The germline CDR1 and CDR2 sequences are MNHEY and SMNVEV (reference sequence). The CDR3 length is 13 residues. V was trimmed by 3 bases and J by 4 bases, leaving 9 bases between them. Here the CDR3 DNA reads TGTGCCAGCAGTTTTTACCGGGGAGAGACCCAGTACTTC. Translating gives CASSFYRGETQYF.

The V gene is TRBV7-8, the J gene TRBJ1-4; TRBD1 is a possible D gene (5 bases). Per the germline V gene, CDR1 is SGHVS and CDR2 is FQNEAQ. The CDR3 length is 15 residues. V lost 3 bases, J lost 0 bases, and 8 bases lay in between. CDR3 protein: CASSLQGSTNEKLFF. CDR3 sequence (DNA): TGTGCCAGCAGCTTGCAGGGTTCAACTAATGAAAAACTGTTTTTT.

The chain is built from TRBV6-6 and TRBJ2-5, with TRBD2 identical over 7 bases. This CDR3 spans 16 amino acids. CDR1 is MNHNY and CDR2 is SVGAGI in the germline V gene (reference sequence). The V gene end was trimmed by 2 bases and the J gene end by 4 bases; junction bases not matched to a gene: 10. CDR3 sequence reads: CASSYGGGRALETQYF. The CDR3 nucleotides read TGTGCCAGCAGTTACGGGGGGGGGAGGGCCCTAGAGACCCAGTACTTC.

This CDR3 is CASSLGAGTSTEAFF. As DNA, the CDR3 is TGTGCCAGCAGTTTGGGGGCAGGAACGAGTACTGAAGCTTTCTTT. This chain connects TRBV27 to TRBJ1-1; tentative D call: TRBD1 (6 bases). The germline gives CDR1 MNHEY, CDR2 SMNVEV (reference sequence). CDR3 length: 15 amino acids. V was shortened by 3 bases and J by 5 bases, with 16 bases between the two germline ends.

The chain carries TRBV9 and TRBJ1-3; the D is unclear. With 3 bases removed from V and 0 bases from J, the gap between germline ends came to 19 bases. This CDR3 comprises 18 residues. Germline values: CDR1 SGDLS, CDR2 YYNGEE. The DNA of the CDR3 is TGTGCCAGCAGCGCTCCCCAAGGCGGACTTCCCTCTGGAAACACCATATATTTT. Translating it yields CASSAPQGGLPSGNTIYF. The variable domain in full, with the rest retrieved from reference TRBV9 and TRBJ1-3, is DSGVTQTPKHLITATGQRVTLRCSPRSGDLSVYWYQQSLDQGLQFLIQYYNGEERAKGNILERFSAQQFPDLHSELNLSSLELGDSALYFCASSAPQGGLPSGNTIYFGEGSWLTVV.

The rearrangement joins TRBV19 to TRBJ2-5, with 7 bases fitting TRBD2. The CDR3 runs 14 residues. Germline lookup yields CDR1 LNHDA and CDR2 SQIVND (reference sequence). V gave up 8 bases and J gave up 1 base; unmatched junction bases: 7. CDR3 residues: CASGTSASQETQYF. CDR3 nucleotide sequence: TGTGCCAGTGGCACTAGCGCCAGCCAAGAGACCCAGTACTTC.

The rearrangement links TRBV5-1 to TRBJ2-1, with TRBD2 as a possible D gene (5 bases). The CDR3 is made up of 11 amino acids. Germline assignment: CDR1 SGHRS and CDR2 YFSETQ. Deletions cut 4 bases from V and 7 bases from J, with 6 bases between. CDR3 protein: CASSRENEQFF. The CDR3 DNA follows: TGCGCCAGCAGCAGGGAGAATGAGCAGTTCTTC.

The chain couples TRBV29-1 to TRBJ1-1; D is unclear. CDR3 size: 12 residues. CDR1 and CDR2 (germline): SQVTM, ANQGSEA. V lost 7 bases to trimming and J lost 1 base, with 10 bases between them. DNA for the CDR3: TGCAGCGCCCGAACACAGAACACTGAAGCTTTCTTT. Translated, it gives CSARTQNTEAFF.

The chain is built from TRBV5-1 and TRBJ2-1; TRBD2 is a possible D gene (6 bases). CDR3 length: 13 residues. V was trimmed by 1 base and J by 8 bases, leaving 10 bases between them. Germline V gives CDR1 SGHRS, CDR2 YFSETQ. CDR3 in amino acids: CASSLLASDEQFF. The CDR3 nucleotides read TGCGCCAGCAGCTTGCTAGCGAGCGATGAGCAGTTCTTC.

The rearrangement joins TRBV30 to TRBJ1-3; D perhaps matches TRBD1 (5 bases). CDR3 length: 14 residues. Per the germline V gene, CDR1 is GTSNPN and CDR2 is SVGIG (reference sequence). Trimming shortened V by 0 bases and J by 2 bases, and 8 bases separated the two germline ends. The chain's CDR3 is CAWSVGAAGNTIYF. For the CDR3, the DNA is TGTGCCTGGAGTGTAGGGGCAGCTGGAAACACCATATATTTT.

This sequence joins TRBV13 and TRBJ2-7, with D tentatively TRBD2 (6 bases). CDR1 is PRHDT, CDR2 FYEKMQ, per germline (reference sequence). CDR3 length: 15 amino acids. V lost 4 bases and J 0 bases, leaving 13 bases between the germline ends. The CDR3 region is CASSYGDFSSYEQYF. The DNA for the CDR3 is TGTGCCAGCAGCTACGGGGACTTTAGCTCCTACGAGCAGTACTTC.

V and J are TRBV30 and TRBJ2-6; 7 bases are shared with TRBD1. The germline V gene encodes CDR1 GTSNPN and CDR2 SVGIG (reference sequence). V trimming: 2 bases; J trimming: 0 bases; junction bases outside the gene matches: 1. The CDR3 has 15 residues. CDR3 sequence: CAWSPGGSGANVLTF. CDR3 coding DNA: TGTGCCTGGAGTCCAGGGGGCTCTGGGGCCAACGTCCTGACTTTC.

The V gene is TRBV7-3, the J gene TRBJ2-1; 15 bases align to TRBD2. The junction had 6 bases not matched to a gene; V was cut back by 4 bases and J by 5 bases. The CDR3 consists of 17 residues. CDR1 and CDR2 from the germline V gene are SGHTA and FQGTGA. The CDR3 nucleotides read TGTGCCAGCAGCTCAGGACTAGCGGGAGGGCCTGACAATGAGCAGTTCTTC. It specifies CASSSGLAGGPDNEQFF.

The DNA of the CDR3 is TGTGCCAGCAGCTTACGAGAAACCTATGGCTACACCTTC. Its translation is CASSLRETYGYTF. The V call is TRBV11-2, the J call TRBJ1-2; no definite D call. Germline CDR1 is SGHAT and CDR2 is FQNNGV. V was cut by 2 bases and J by 4 bases, with 8 bases left in between. The CDR3 is 13 residues long.